This record concerns one T cell receptor (beta chain) sequence. Both 60 Vbeta primers and 13 Jbeta primers went into the PCR. Sequencing used immunoSEQ multiplex PCR; TCRdb keeps in-frame clones, though not all of them. This repertoire includes 20,000 to 25,000 clones. This record belongs to a study of cytomegalovirus exposure and HLA in healthy donors. Germline-derived CDR1 and CDR2 are SGHDT and YYEEEE. Trimming cost V 4 bases and J 5 bases, with 11 bases left between them. The length of the CDR3 is 13 residues. This TCR was sampled from a male donor in good health and CMV-seropositive. The sample consisted of PBMCs. The chain uses TRBV5-6 and TRBJ2-3; D is uncertain. CDR3 region: CASSAIAGDTQYF. The CDR3 region has the DNA TGTGCCAGCAGCGCAATCGCCGGAGATACGCAGTATTTT.